This TCR beta chain was sequenced for a study of T cell responses to AZD1222 COVID-19 vaccine. Study-level points and caveats: The donor cohort was predominantly white British with a female majority, and clonal diversity may have been underestimated. Spike regions recognized by vaccine-associated CD4 TCRs spanned the protein, led by 160-218 and 743-854.

Clones were sequenced by immunoSEQ multiplex PCR, and TCRdb holds only the in-frame ones, with some missing. The profile covers fewer than 70,000 clones, with 80% to 90% appearing a single time and approximately 5% taken by the ten largest. From germline, CDR1 is GTSNPN and CDR2 SVGIG (reference sequence). The CDR3 has 13 amino acids. The J segment lost 13 bases and the V segment lost 5 bases, leaving 11 bases of the junction unmatched. To note about this clone: Its antigen is as yet unknown.

This receptor was obtained from an adult in good health. The V call is TRBV30, the J call TRBJ2-3; 11 bases line up with TRBD2. The specimen was peripheral blood, collected on day 0 of AZD1222 vaccination. The CDR3 region is CAWASGGIRSEYF. In DNA form, the CDR3 reads TGTGCCTGGGCTAGCGGGGGGATTCGTTCGGAGTATTTT.